This passage covers 18 T cell receptor beta chains from one sample sequenced in a study of blood T cell repertoires in COVID-19. Libraries were prepared by immunoSEQ multiplex PCR; TCRdb keeps only in-frame clonotypes and omits some of them. The data show about 280,000 clones, around nine tenths seen once. Source material: peripheral blood. These receptors were obtained from a young woman with COVID-19, enrolled during active disease.

In regard to this clone: The sample holds other DNA sequences that translate to the same CDR3. The rearrangement joins TRBV7-9 to TRBJ2-2; D gene uncertain. Between the trimmed V and J ends, which lost 1 base and 0 bases, there was a span of 6 bases. Germline CDR1 reads SEHNR; CDR2 reads FQNEAQ (reference sequence). The CDR3 covers 15 residues. CDR3 DNA: TGTGCCAGCAGCTTAGGTCTAGCGAACACCGGGGAGCTGTTTTTT. Its protein is CASSLGLANTGELFF. The full variable domain, in which reference TRBV7-9 and TRBJ2-2 provide the parts outside the CDR3, is DTGVSQNPRHKITKRGQNVTFRCDPISEHNRLYWYRQTLGQGPEFLTYFQNEAQLEKSRLLSDRFSAERPKGSFSTLEIQRTEQGDSAMYLCASSLGLANTGELFFGEGSRLTVL.

The chain couples TRBV12-3 or TRBV12-4 to TRBJ2-1; D is ambiguous. Between the trimmed V and J ends, which lost 1 base and 9 bases, there was a span of 10 bases. The CDR3 covers 13 residues. CDR3 sequence: CASSLVPESEQFF. DNA of the CDR3: TGTGCCAGCAGTTTAGTCCCGGAGTCTGAGCAGTTCTTC.

J is TRBJ2-5 and V is TRBV15; tentative D call: TRBD2 (5 bases). Trimming removed 1 base from V and 1 base from J, with 16 bases in between. This CDR3 region has 17 residues. Germline V gene data show CDR1 as LNHNV and CDR2 as YYDKDF (reference sequence). Here the CDR3 DNA reads TGTGCCACCAGCAGAGGGGCGGGTACAGTGCTCCAAGAGACCCAGTACTTC. It codes for CATSRGAGTVLQETQYF.

This clone was counted a single time. The chain recombines TRBV18 with TRBJ2-2; D call uncertain. The CDR3 is 13 residues long. Trimming removed 5 bases at V and 7 bases at J, with 11 bases between. From germline, CDR1 is KGHSH and CDR2 LQKENI. CDR3 sequence (DNA): TGTGCCAGCTCATCATCGGGTGACGGGGAGCTGTTTTTT. Amino acids: CASSSSGDGELFF. The complete variable domain, with remaining parts taken from reference TRBV18 and TRBJ2-2, reads NAGVMQNPRHLVRRRGQEARLRCSPMKGHSHVYWYRQLPEEGLKFMVYLQKENIIDESGMPKERFSAEFPKEGPSILRIQQVVRGDSAAYFCASSSSGDGELFFGEGSRLTVL.

In this sample, this clone turned up once. The rearrangement uses TRBV4-2 and TRBJ2-3; 12 bases align to TRBD2. This CDR3 has 18 residues. The V and J ends lost 3 bases and 2 bases, in that order; junction bases with no gene match: 9. In germline, CDR1 is LGHNA, CDR2 YNFKEQ. The CDR3 sequence: CASSHGLAGTYVTDTQYF. The DNA for the CDR3 is TGTGCCAGCAGCCATGGACTAGCGGGAACCTATGTCACAGATACGCAGTATTTT.

This rearrangement joins TRBV6-5 to TRBJ1-4; tentatively, D is TRBD1 (6 bases). Germline V gene sequence: CDR1 MNHEY, CDR2 SVGAGI. V lost 4 bases to trimming and J lost 4 bases, with 10 bases between them. The CDR3 has 14 amino acids. The CDR3 DNA is TGTGCCAGCAGTTCTGGACAGAATAATGAAAAACTGTTTTTT. Translated, it gives CASSSGQNNEKLFF.

This chain connects TRBV24-1 to TRBJ2-1; 11 bases match TRBD2. Per germline, CDR1 KGHDR and CDR2 SFDVKD. The CDR3 sequence is 16 residues long. The ends lost 4 bases at V and 7 bases at J; junction bases unmatched: 8. In nucleotides, the CDR3 is TGTGCCACCAGTGACTCACTAGCGGGGGACTTAAATGAGCAGTTCTTC. It codes for CATSDSLAGDLNEQFF.

This clone was seen only once. The CDR3 nucleotides read TGTGCCAGCAGCAAAGAGAGGGCGCACTATGGCTACACCTTC. Translation: CASSKERAHYGYTF. The chain links TRBV21-1 to TRBJ1-2. TRBV21-1 counts as a pseudogene. CDR3 length: 14 amino acids.

This chain links TRBV7-6 with TRBJ2-2; possibly TRBD1 for D (6 bases). Germline CDR1 and CDR2: SGHVS and FNYEAQ. The CDR3 has 15 amino acids. Trimming stripped 0 bases from V and 4 bases from J, with 9 bases between. CDR3 coding DNA: TGTGCCAGCAGCTTAGCGCCCAGGGGCACCGGGGAGCTGTTTTTT. Translated: CASSLAPRGTGELFF. The full variable domain, in which reference TRBV7-6 and TRBJ2-2 provide the parts outside the CDR3, is GAGVSQSPRYKVTKRGQDVALRCDPISGHVSLYWYRQALGQGPEFLTYFNYEAQQDKSGLPNDRFSAERPEGSISTLTIQRTEQRDSAMYRCASSLAPRGTGELFFGEGSRLTVL.

This chain uses TRBV18 with TRBJ1-2; D perhaps matches TRBD1 (6 bases). V lost 1 base and J 4 bases, leaving 13 bases between the germline ends. The CDR3 has 15 residues. CDR1 and CDR2 (germline): KGHSH, LQKENI. The DNA of the CDR3 is TGTGCCAGCTCACCACGGTCAGGGGTTTCCTATGGCTACACCTTC. Residues: CASSPRSGVSYGYTF.

This clone appeared once. The chain joins TRBV5-4 to TRBJ2-3; 7 bases align to TRBD2. The CDR3 contains 16 residues. The germline V gene encodes CDR1 SGHNT and CDR2 YYREEE (reference sequence). The V gene end was trimmed by 4 bases and the J gene end by 4 bases; junction bases not matched to a gene: 12. The CDR3 reads CASSINRGSSPDTQYF. The CDR3, as DNA: TGTGCCAGCAGCATCAATCGCGGGAGTAGCCCAGATACGCAGTATTTT.

The chain has TRBV10-3 and TRBJ2-5, with 8 bases fitting TRBD2. This CDR3 has 16 amino acids. Germline trimming cut 5 bases from V and 3 bases from J; bases unmatched to any gene: 11. CDR1 and CDR2 (germline): ENHRY, SYGVKD. The DNA for the CDR3 is TGTGCCATCAGTCCCGGGCGGGAGGCACGAAAAGAGACCCAGTACTTC. It codes for CAISPGREARKETQYF.

V is TRBV10-3 and J is TRBJ1-4; 7 bases are a match to TRBD1. Germline V gene lookup returns CDR1 ENHRY and CDR2 SYGVKD. This CDR3 spans 15 amino acids. The V segment lost 8 bases and the J segment 0 bases; nucleotides outside the gene matches: 6. The DNA of the CDR3 is TGTGCCATCTCGAGAAGGGGGCCAACTAATGAAAAACTGTTTTTT. Translating gives CAISRRGPTNEKLFF.

This chain uses TRBV4-1 with TRBJ2-1; TRBD1 might be the D (6 bases). Trimming stripped 4 bases from V and 5 bases from J, with 18 bases between. This CDR3 has 16 amino acids. Germline lookup yields CDR1 MGHRA and CDR2 YSYEKL. CDR3 sequence: CASSLRGGGRHNEQFF. CDR3 sequence (DNA): TGCGCCAGCAGCCTCAGGGGTGGGGGACGGCACAATGAGCAGTTCTTC.

The V gene is TRBV10-2, the J gene TRBJ2-7; TRBD2 matches at 9 bases. Germline V gene lookup returns CDR1 WSHSY and CDR2 SAAADI. This CDR3 contains 15 residues. V trimming: 6 bases; J trimming: 0 bases; junction bases outside the gene matches: 6. CDR3 protein: CASRLAGESSYEQYF. The CDR3 coding sequence is TGCGCCAGCAGATTAGCGGGAGAAAGCTCCTACGAGCAGTACTTC.

The rearrangement uses TRBV30 and TRBJ2-5, with 7 bases fitting TRBD1. Germline values: CDR1 GTSNPN, CDR2 SVGIG (reference sequence). CDR3 length equals 15 residues. Losses at the gene ends were 0 bases for V and 4 bases for J; bases not matched to a gene: 8. In nucleotides, the CDR3 is TGTGCCTGGAGTGTCCCAAGGGGGCCGGGAGAGACCCAGTACTTC. It codes for CAWSVPRGPGETQYF.

This clone was seen just once. The chain joins TRBV6-2 or TRBV6-3 to TRBJ2-7; the D gene is possibly TRBD2 (6 bases). Germline loops: CDR1 MNHEY, CDR2 SVGEGT. Trimming removed 5 bases from V and 2 bases from J, with 16 bases in between. This CDR3 is 15 amino acids long. In nucleotides, the CDR3 is TGTGCCAGCAGTAGGACCGGGACTGCGGCCTACGAGCAGTACTTC. This gives the protein CASSRTGTAAYEQYF.

This sequence joins TRBV18 and TRBJ2-2; the D gene is possibly TRBD1 (5 bases). Trimming took 1 base from V and 2 from J, leaving 8 bases between them. Germline values: CDR1 KGHSH, CDR2 LQKENI. The length of the CDR3 is 15 residues. CDR3 loop: CASSPRGLNTGELFF. The CDR3 DNA follows: TGTGCCAGCTCACCACGGGGCCTAAACACCGGGGAGCTGTTTTTT.